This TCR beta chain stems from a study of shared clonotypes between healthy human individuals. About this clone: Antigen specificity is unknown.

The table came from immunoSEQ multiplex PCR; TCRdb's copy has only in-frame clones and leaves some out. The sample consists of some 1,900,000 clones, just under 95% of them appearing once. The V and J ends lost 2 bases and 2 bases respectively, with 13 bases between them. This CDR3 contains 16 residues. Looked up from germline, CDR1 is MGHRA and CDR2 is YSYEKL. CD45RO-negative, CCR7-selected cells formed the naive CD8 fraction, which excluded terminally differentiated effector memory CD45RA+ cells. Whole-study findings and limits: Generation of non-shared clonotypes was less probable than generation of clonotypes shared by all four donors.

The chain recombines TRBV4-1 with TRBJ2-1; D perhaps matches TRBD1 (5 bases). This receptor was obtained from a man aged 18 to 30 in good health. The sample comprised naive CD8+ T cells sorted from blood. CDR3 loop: CASSQPTVSPYNEQFF. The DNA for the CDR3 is TGCGCCAGCAGCCAACCGACAGTATCCCCCTACAATGAGCAGTTCTTC.